These 23 T cell receptor beta chains came from one sample sequenced in a study of T cells in Graves' hyperthyroidism and ophthalmopathy. Amplification targeted TCR beta CDR3 regions from RNA transcripts. Researchers ran a first-round RT-PCR on the TCR CDR3 using the HTBI primer set. One entry per CDR3 protein results from TCRdb running MiXCR on the multiplex PCR reads. The sample includes fewer than 200,000 distinct CDR3 sequences, over 15% of them seen just once. The specimen sequenced was blood. The receptor set was obtained from a woman aged 45-65 years with Graves' hyperthyroidism.

In this sample, this clonotype turned up many times. The chain links TRBV4-3 to TRBJ1-1; D is possibly TRBD1 (6 bases). This CDR3 is built from 14 residues. V was shortened by 4 bases and J by 7 bases, with 16 bases between the two germline ends. The germline gives CDR1 LGHNA, CDR2 YSLEER. Here the CDR3 reads CASSLWTERFEAFF. The CDR3 DNA sequence: TGCGCCAGCAGCCTCTGGACAGAGAGATTTGAAGCTTTCTTT.

This clonotype was seen many times. This chain uses TRBV7-3 with TRBJ2-1, with TRBD2 matching over 10 bases. Germline V gene sequence: CDR1 SGHTA, CDR2 FQGTGA. The V gene end was trimmed by 2 bases and the J gene end by 5 bases; junction bases not matched to a gene: 3. This CDR3 comprises 15 residues. The CDR3 nucleotides are TGTGCCAGCAGCTTACTAGCGGGGGACAACAATGAGCAGTTCTTC. Translating gives CASSLLAGDNNEQFF.

This chain connects TRBV7-9 to TRBJ1-4; D ambiguous. The CDR3 spans 14 residues. Deletions cut 1 base from V and 5 bases from J, with 8 bases between. Germline V gives CDR1 SEHNR, CDR2 FQNEAQ (reference sequence). CDR3 in DNA: TGTGCCAGCAGCTTAGGTTCGCGGAATGAAAAACTGTTTTTT. As protein: CASSLGSRNEKLFF.

Many counts were recorded for this clonotype. This chain links TRBV7-6 with TRBJ1-1, with a weak D call TRBD1 (5 bases). V lost 2 bases to trimming and J lost 2 bases, with 18 bases between them. The CDR3 consists of 17 residues. Per germline, CDR1 SGHVS and CDR2 FNYEAQ. The CDR3 spells CASSLSGGVTVNTEAFF. The CDR3 DNA reads TGTGCCAGCAGCTTATCTGGGGGGGTCACGGTTAACACTGAAGCTTTCTTT.

The gene calls are TRBV4-1 and TRBJ2-5; tentatively, D is TRBD2 (5 bases). Trimming shortened V by 3 bases and J by 2 bases, and 13 bases separated the two germline ends. The CDR3 contains 15 residues. CDR1 is MGHRA, CDR2 YSYEKL, per germline. The CDR3 DNA follows: TGCGCCAGCAGCCAGAGGCGGAGCGGACAAGAGACCCAGTACTTC. Its translation: CASSQRRSGQETQYF.

This clonotype has ten or more counts. The V and J genes are TRBV15 and TRBJ1-1, with D unresolved. This CDR3 has 14 amino acids. Trimming removed 0 bases at V and 3 bases at J, with 8 bases between. Per germline, CDR1 LNHNV and CDR2 YYDKDF (reference sequence). In DNA form, the CDR3 reads TGTGCCACCAGCAGAGAGGGCAGCCACACTGAAGCTTTCTTT. It yields the protein CATSREGSHTEAFF.

This clonotype was recorded many times. The chain links TRBV6-5 to TRBJ1-1; possible D gene TRBD1, 6 bases. V was pared by 2 bases and J by 1 base, with 8 bases between. Germline V lookup: CDR1 MNHEY, CDR2 SVGAGI. This CDR3 comprises 14 residues. The CDR3 DNA sequence: TGTGCCAGCAGTTACAGGGGGGAGAACACTGAAGCTTTCTTT. As protein: CASSYRGENTEAFF.

The chain recombines TRBV20-1 with TRBJ2-5; 8 nucleotides line up with TRBD2. Germline V lookup: CDR1 DFQATT, CDR2 SNEGSKA (reference sequence). The CDR3 contains 19 residues. V lost 1 base to trimming and J lost 2 bases; unmatched junction nucleotides: 18. The DNA of the CDR3 is TGCAGTGCTAGAGGAGTGGTCAGCAATGGCGGGGGGCTTCAAGAGACCCAGTACTTC. This sequence encodes CSARGVVSNGGGLQETQYF.

The sample holds many counts of this clonotype. The genes are TRBV19 and TRBJ1-5; D is perhaps TRBD1 (5 bases). The CDR3 length is 13 residues. V was trimmed by 9 bases and J by 7 bases, leaving 16 bases between them. Looked up from germline, CDR1 is LNHDA and CDR2 is SQIVND (reference sequence). Here the CDR3 DNA reads TGTGCCAGCAGGGAAGCGGTGGCGCAGCCCCAGCATTTT. Its protein is CASREAVAQPQHF.

This clonotype was seen at least ten times. The chain combines TRBV15 with TRBJ2-7, with a tentative D call TRBD1 (6 bases). Germline V CDR1 and CDR2: LNHNV, YYDKDF (reference sequence). This CDR3 spans 14 amino acids. Trimming took off 9 bases at V and 1 base at J, with 16 bases between the two ends. The CDR3 sequence: CATHRVRRSYEQYF. CDR3 in DNA: TGTGCCACACACAGGGTGAGGAGATCCTACGAGCAGTACTTC.

The CDR3 region is CSAVRAGGGYNEQFF. CDR3 nucleotide sequence: TGCAGTGCCGTTCGAGCGGGAGGCGGGTACAATGAGCAGTTCTTC. This chain connects TRBV20-1 to TRBJ2-1; 9 nucleotides line up with TRBD2. The V gene end was trimmed by 6 bases and the J gene end by 4 bases; junction bases not matched to a gene: 10. CDR1 DFQATT and CDR2 SNEGSKA come from the germline V gene (reference sequence). The CDR3 has 15 amino acids.

This clonotype was counted ten times or more. The rearrangement links TRBV15 to TRBJ2-7; 7 nucleotides align to TRBD1. After removal of 6 bases from V and 3 bases from J, the junction contained 8 bases not matched to a gene. The germline V gene has CDR1 LNHNV and CDR2 YYDKDF (reference sequence). There are 14 residues in the CDR3. The CDR3 nucleotides are TGTGCCACCAGTCTCCGGACAGGATACTACGAGCAGTACTTC. It specifies CATSLRTGYYEQYF.

This clonotype was counted many times. The rearrangement links TRBV28 to TRBJ2-7, with 8 positions matching TRBD2. CDR3 length equals 16 residues. The junction had 13 bases not matched to a gene; V was cut back by 6 bases and J by 3 bases. In germline, CDR1 is MDHEN, CDR2 SYDVKM. The CDR3 reads CASSPGGVGGGYEQYF. The CDR3 bases are TGTGCCAGCAGCCCCGGGGGGGTCGGGGGAGGCTACGAGCAGTACTTC.

This clonotype was seen at least ten times. V is TRBV29-1 and J is TRBJ1-1; D ambiguous. CDR1 is SQVTM and CDR2 is ANQGSEA in the germline V gene. This CDR3 region has 13 residues. CDR3 sequence reads: CSARGLMNTEAFF. CDR3 nucleotides: TGCAGTGCTAGAGGGCTAATGAACACTGAAGCTTTCTTT.

This clonotype was counted at least ten times. V gene TRBV7-9 combines with J gene TRBJ2-7, with D maybe TRBD2 (6 bases). Germline lookup yields CDR1 SEHNR and CDR2 FQNEAQ (reference sequence). Trimming took 5 bases from V and 3 from J, leaving 11 bases between them. The CDR3 is 13 amino acids. The CDR3 protein is CASSVRGIYEQYF. CDR3 nucleotides: TGTGCCAGCAGCGTTCGGGGGATCTACGAGCAGTACTTC.

This clonotype was seen at least ten times. The DNA for the CDR3 is TGTGCCAGCATAGGGACTAGCGGGCTTATGGGAGATACGCAGTATTTT. It codes for CASIGTSGLMGDTQYF. The chain employs TRBV27 and TRBJ2-3; 12 bases line up with TRBD2. The length of the CDR3 is 16 residues. V trimming: 7 bases; J trimming: 5 bases; junction bases outside the gene matches: 10. The germline CDR1 and CDR2 sequences are MNHEY and SMNVEV (reference sequence).

This clonotype was counted between two and nine times. The V gene is TRBV20-1, the J gene TRBJ1-5; D remains unclear. This CDR3 is 16 amino acids long. Germline V lookup: CDR1 DFQATT, CDR2 SNEGSKA (reference sequence). V gave up 1 base and J gave up 4 bases, with 17 bases separating them. CDR3 DNA: TGCAGTGCTAGAGGAGATCCCTCTCGGGGTAATCAGCCCCAGCATTTT. The encoded protein is CSARGDPSRGNQPQHF.

In its sample, this clonotype was seen a few times. The chain couples TRBV5-8 to TRBJ2-6, with D possibly matching TRBD1 (5 bases). Germline V gene data show CDR1 as SGHTS and CDR2 as YDEGEE. CDR3 size: 16 residues. Trimming took 5 bases from V and 0 from J, leaving 12 bases between them. The CDR3 bases are TGTGCCAGCAGTACCCGCAGGGACTCTGGGGCCAACGTCCTGACTTTC. This sequence encodes CASSTRRDSGANVLTF.

This clonotype has a count of ten or more. CDR3 loop: CSARAGGGEKLFF. CDR3 DNA sequence: TGCAGTGCTAGGGCGGGGGGCGGCGAAAAACTGTTTTTT. The chain combines TRBV20-1 with TRBJ1-4; a possible D gene is TRBD1 (6 bases). This CDR3 is 13 amino acids long. The germline CDR1 and CDR2 sequences are DFQATT and SNEGSKA (reference sequence). Trimming took 3 bases from V and 8 from J, leaving 13 bases between them.

The chain recombines TRBV5-6 with TRBJ1-6; D may be TRBD1 (5 bases). V dropped 1 base and J dropped 10 bases, with 12 bases sitting between them. The CDR3 contains 14 residues. Germline V gene lookup returns CDR1 SGHDT and CDR2 YYEEEE. CDR3 region: CASSLLQGGSPLHF. CDR3 coding DNA: TGTGCCAGCAGCTTGCTGCAGGGAGGATCACCCCTCCACTTT.

This clonotype was detected ten times or more. This chain connects TRBV7-8 to TRBJ1-1, with a tentative D call TRBD1 (5 bases). The CDR3 covers 13 residues. The germline V and J ends were trimmed by 5 bases and 8 bases, with 15 bases remaining between them. Germline CDR1 reads SGHVS; CDR2 reads FQNEAQ. The CDR3 is CASSLTRGYEAFF. The CDR3 DNA is TGTGCCAGCAGCCTAACGAGGGGTTACGAAGCTTTCTTT.

This clonotype was recorded at least ten times. This sequence joins TRBV12-3 or TRBV12-4 and TRBJ2-1; D ambiguous. The V and J ends lost 2 bases and 4 bases respectively, with 6 bases between them. CDR3 length equals 13 residues. This CDR3 is CASSLLAYNEQFF. CDR3 nucleotides: TGTGCCAGCAGTTTATTGGCGTACAATGAGCAGTTCTTC.

This clonotype was counted ten times or more. The V and J genes are TRBV11-2 and TRBJ2-5; TRBD2 matches 13 bases. The germline V gene has CDR1 SGHAT and CDR2 FQNNGV. The CDR3 runs to 20 residues. The V segment lost 0 bases and the J segment 1 base; nucleotides outside the gene matches: 11. CDR3 protein: CASSLESRLAGGASQETQYF. CDR3 bases: TGTGCCAGCAGCTTAGAGAGTCGACTAGCGGGGGGCGCCTCCCAAGAGACCCAGTACTTC.